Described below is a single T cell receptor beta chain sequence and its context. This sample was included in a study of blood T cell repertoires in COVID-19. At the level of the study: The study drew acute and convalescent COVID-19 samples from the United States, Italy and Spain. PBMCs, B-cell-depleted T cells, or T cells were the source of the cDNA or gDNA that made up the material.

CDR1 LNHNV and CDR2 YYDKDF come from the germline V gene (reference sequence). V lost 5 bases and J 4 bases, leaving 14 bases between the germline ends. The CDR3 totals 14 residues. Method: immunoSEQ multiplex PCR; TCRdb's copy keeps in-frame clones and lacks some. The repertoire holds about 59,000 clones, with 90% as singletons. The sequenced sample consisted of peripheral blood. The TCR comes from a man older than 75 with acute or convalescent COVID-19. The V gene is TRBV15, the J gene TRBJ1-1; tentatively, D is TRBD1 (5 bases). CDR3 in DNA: TGTGCCACCAGCCCGCGACTTGGGGCCACTGAAGCTTTCTTT. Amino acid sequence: CATSPRLGATEAFF. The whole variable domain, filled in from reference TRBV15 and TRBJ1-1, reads DAMVIQNPRYQVTQFGKPVTLSCSQTLNHNVMYWYQQKSSQAPKLLFHYYDKDFNNEADTPDNFQSRRPNTSFCFLDIRSPGLGDTAMYLCATSPRLGATEAFFGQGTRLTVV.